The 25 T cell receptor beta chains reported below all come from one sample, sequenced in a study of shared clonotypes between healthy human individuals. CD45RO-negative cells were positively selected for CCR7, leaving out terminally differentiated effector memory CD45RA+ cells. Using immunoSEQ multiplex PCR, the repertoire was profiled, and TCRdb retains in-frame clones only, with some absent. The sample has about 2.1 million clones; 85% to 95% are singletons. The sequenced sample consisted of naive CD8+ T cells from PBMCs. The receptors were gathered from a man between 18 and 35 years old in good health. Some clones in this sample may be carry-over from other donors' samples.

The chain carries TRBV19 and TRBJ1-2; 8 nucleotides align to TRBD1. With 5 bases clipped from V and 4 bases from J, the junction kept 9 bases outside the gene matches. Germline V CDR1 and CDR2: LNHDA, SQIVND (reference sequence). This CDR3 has 15 residues. CDR3 coding DNA: TGTGCCAGTAGTCCAGGGACAGGATTAACCTATGGCTACACCTTC. This encodes CASSPGTGLTYGYTF.

The chain is built from TRBV5-4 and TRBJ2-1; TRBD2 aligns across 10 bases. V gave up 2 bases and J gave up 5 bases; unmatched junction bases: 4. Germline V gene lookup returns CDR1 SGHNT and CDR2 YYREEE (reference sequence). There are 15 residues in the CDR3. In nucleotides, the CDR3 is TGTGCCAGCAGCTTTGTAACTAGCGGGAACAATGAGCAGTTCTTC. It is translated as CASSFVTSGNNEQFF.

The chain joins TRBV4-1 to TRBJ2-7, with D possibly being TRBD1 or TRBD2 (5 bases each). From germline, CDR1 is MGHRA and CDR2 YSYEKL. CDR3 size: 14 residues. Trimming shortened V by 3 bases and J by 3 bases, and 12 bases separated the two germline ends. This CDR3 reads CASSQGTDHYEQYF. For the CDR3, the DNA is TGCGCCAGCAGCCAGGGGACGGACCACTACGAGCAGTACTTC.

The chain combines TRBV30 with TRBJ2-7; TRBD1 agrees at 7 bases. Trimming cost V 3 bases and J 4 bases; bases outside gene matches: 9. CDR1 and CDR2 from the germline V gene are GTSNPN and SVGIG (reference sequence). The CDR3 loop spans 14 amino acids. The CDR3, as DNA: TGTGCCTGGAGCGAAAGGGACAGAGAATACGAGCAGTACTTC. It encodes CAWSERDREYEQYF.

V gene TRBV5-1 combines with J gene TRBJ1-1, with D maybe TRBD1 (5 bases). CDR3 length: 16 amino acids. Trimming stripped 4 bases from V and 0 bases from J, with 16 bases between. Germline V gene data show CDR1 as SGHRS and CDR2 as YFSETQ. The CDR3 here is CASSRPGESMNTEAFF. The CDR3 bases are TGCGCCAGCAGCCGCCCGGGGGAGTCCATGAACACTGAAGCTTTCTTT.

The chain joins TRBV6-5 to TRBJ2-7; no definite D call. Germline V gene sequence: CDR1 MNHEY, CDR2 SVGAGI. The CDR3 contains 13 residues. V was pared by 4 bases and J by 3 bases, with 10 bases between. The CDR3 here is CASSSRLGYEQYF. The CDR3 region has the DNA TGTGCCAGCAGTTCCCGACTTGGCTACGAGCAGTACTTC.

The chain is built from TRBV19 and TRBJ1-4, with D hard to call. Germline CDR1 is LNHDA and CDR2 is SQIVND (reference sequence). With 5 bases removed from V and 4 bases from J, the gap between germline ends came to 20 bases. This CDR3 comprises 17 residues. The CDR3 sequence is CASSRSNHRGYNEKLFF. In DNA form, the CDR3 reads TGTGCCAGTAGTCGGTCCAATCACCGGGGTTATAATGAAAAACTGTTTTTT.

The rearrangement uses TRBV7-6 and TRBJ2-2, with D hard to call. The V and J ends lost 1 base and 4 bases respectively, with 13 bases between them. Germline CDR1 is SGHVS and CDR2 is FNYEAQ. The CDR3 runs 16 residues. CDR3 amino acids: CASSLEAGSFTGELFF. The DNA for the CDR3 is TGTGCCAGCAGCTTAGAAGCCGGCAGTTTCACCGGGGAGCTGTTTTTT. The full variable domain, in which reference TRBV7-6 and TRBJ2-2 provide the parts outside the CDR3, is GAGVSQSPRYKVTKRGQDVALRCDPISGHVSLYWYRQALGQGPEFLTYFNYEAQQDKSGLPNDRFSAERPEGSISTLTIQRTEQRDSAMYRCASSLEAGSFTGELFFGEGSRLTVL.

This chain uses TRBV4-1 with TRBJ2-7; D gene ambiguous. V was shortened by 4 bases and J by 6 bases, with 13 bases between the two germline ends. The V gene's germline CDR1 is MGHRA and CDR2 YSYEKL. This CDR3 is 13 amino acids long. The CDR3 here is CASSLRLDFEQYF. The CDR3 DNA reads as TGCGCCAGCAGCCTCCGTCTGGATTTCGAGCAGTACTTC.

This clone was observed once. In nucleotides, the CDR3 is TGCAGTGCTAGTGTCGGGGAGCAGTTCTTC. Amino acid sequence: CSASVGEQFF. The J gene is TRBJ2-1, the V gene TRBV20-1; no firm D call. V was shortened by 3 bases and J by 10 bases, with 7 bases between the two germline ends. Per the germline V gene, CDR1 is DFQATT and CDR2 is SNEGSKA (reference sequence). This CDR3 has 10 residues.

With regard to this clone: The germline gene is not matched at one end of the junction; a read error may be the cause. The V call is TRBV28, the J call TRBJ2-1, with TRBD2 matching 7 bases. Germline V lookup: CDR1 MDHEN, CDR2 SYDVKM. CDR3 length: 15 residues. Written as DNA, the CDR3 is TGTGCCAGCAGTGCGCGGGAGCTCTCCCACAATGAGCAGTTCTTC. Translating it yields CASSARELSHNEQFF.

The gene calls are TRBV13 and TRBJ2-7, with D unclear. The V and J ends lost 0 bases and 3 bases respectively, with 6 bases between them. The CDR3 length is 13 residues. Germline CDR1 PRHDT, CDR2 FYEKMQ (reference sequence). In nucleotides, the CDR3 is TGTGCCAGCAGCTTAGGCGTTGACTACGAGCAGTACTTC. Its translation: CASSLGVDYEQYF.

This clone appeared once. The chain recombines TRBV4-1 with TRBJ2-5; D might be TRBD2 (6 bases). Matching the DNA end better, TRBJ2-7 makes the J call doubtful. Germline assignment: CDR1 MGHRA and CDR2 YSYEKL. CDR3 size: 13 residues. The CDR3 here is CASSRTIPNEQYF. In DNA form, the CDR3 reads TGCGCCAGCAGCCGGACTATCCCCAACGAGCAGTACTTC.

The gene calls are TRBV6-1 and TRBJ2-1; 7 bases fit TRBD1. This CDR3 has 14 amino acids. The germline gives CDR1 MNHNS, CDR2 SASEGT. V lost 5 bases to trimming and J lost 8 bases; unmatched junction nucleotides: 9. The CDR3 nucleotides read TGTGCCAGCAGTTGGACAGGTGCGGTCGATGAGCAGTTCTTC. Protein sequence: CASSWTGAVDEQFF.

The chain couples TRBV28 to TRBJ2-1, with 9 bases aligning to TRBD2. Per germline, CDR1 MDHEN and CDR2 SYDVKM. The CDR3 extends over 18 amino acids. V trimming: 6 bases; J trimming: 0 bases; junction bases outside the gene matches: 12. The CDR3 here is CASRARALAGVSYNEQFF. The CDR3 DNA follows: TGTGCCAGCAGAGCCCGGGCACTAGCGGGCGTCTCCTACAATGAGCAGTTCTTC.

The chain joins TRBV28 to TRBJ2-3; 12 bases agree with TRBD2. J was trimmed by 4 bases and V by 3 bases; bases with no gene match: 8. The CDR3 contains 17 residues. Germline V CDR1 and CDR2: MDHEN, SYDVKM. CDR3 sequence reads: CASSFRTSGIGADTQYF. CDR3 coding DNA: TGTGCCAGCAGTTTTCGGACTAGCGGGATTGGGGCAGATACGCAGTATTTT.

This rearrangement joins TRBV19 to TRBJ2-7, with D possibly TRBD2 on 6 matching bases. Trimming took off 0 bases at V and 5 bases at J, with 17 bases between the two ends. Per germline, CDR1 LNHDA and CDR2 SQIVND (reference sequence). The CDR3 loop spans 16 amino acids. CDR3 loop: CASSIDGGENGHEQYF. For the CDR3, the DNA is TGTGCCAGTAGTATAGATGGCGGGGAGAATGGTCACGAGCAGTACTTC.

V gene TRBV4-1 combines with J gene TRBJ2-3; 11 bases fit TRBD2. From germline, CDR1 is MGHRA and CDR2 YSYEKL. The CDR3 length is 17 residues. Trimming cost V 1 base and J 2 bases; bases outside gene matches: 5. As DNA, the CDR3 is TGCGCCAGCAGCCAAGCGCTAGCGGGAGGATTCACAGATACGCAGTATTTT. Residues: CASSQALAGGFTDTQYF.

The chain couples TRBV4-1 to TRBJ2-7; D might be TRBD1 (6 bases). CDR1 MGHRA and CDR2 YSYEKL come from the germline V gene. This CDR3 has 15 residues. V dropped 3 bases and J dropped 3 bases, with 15 bases sitting between them. For the CDR3, the DNA is TGCGCCAGCAGCCAGCGTGGGGGCTCGCTCTACGAGCAGTACTTC. Amino acids: CASSQRGGSLYEQYF.

V usage is TRBV27 and J usage is TRBJ2-5; 15 bases line up with TRBD2. The ends lost 0 bases at V and 4 bases at J; junction bases unmatched: 3. The length of the CDR3 is 17 residues. Looked up from germline, CDR1 is MNHEY and CDR2 is SMNVEV (reference sequence). DNA of the CDR3: TGTGCCAGCAGTTTATCGGCGGGACTAGCGGGAGGAGAGACCCAGTACTTC. Residues: CASSLSAGLAGGETQYF.

V is TRBV10-3 and J is TRBJ1-4, with unresolved D. CDR1 and CDR2 (germline): ENHRY, SYGVKD. The CDR3 length is 15 residues. V lost 0 bases, J lost 5 bases, and 10 bases lay in between. CDR3 in amino acids: CAISESQAPNEKLFF. Here the CDR3 DNA reads TGTGCCATCAGTGAGTCGCAAGCACCGAATGAAAAACTGTTTTTT.

The rearrangement joins TRBV27 to TRBJ1-1; D unresolved. V was clipped by 3 bases and J by 3 bases, with 11 bases between them. The CDR3 is made up of 14 amino acids. Per germline, CDR1 MNHEY and CDR2 SMNVEV (reference sequence). This chain's CDR3 is CASSFGGPHTEAFF. The CDR3 nucleotides read TGTGCCAGCAGTTTTGGCGGGCCTCACACTGAAGCTTTCTTT.

The chain employs TRBV6-5 and TRBJ2-7; TRBD2 might be the D (5 bases). V was trimmed by 4 bases and J by 0 bases, leaving 16 bases between them. Germline CDR1 and CDR2: MNHEY and SVGAGI. CDR3 length: 16 amino acids. CDR3 loop: CASSSKYGERSYEQYF. Here the CDR3 DNA reads TGTGCCAGCAGTTCAAAGTATGGGGAGCGCTCCTACGAGCAGTACTTC.

V gene TRBV5-5 combines with J gene TRBJ2-7; D gene ambiguous. The CDR3 runs to 14 residues. In germline, CDR1 is SGHKS, CDR2 YYEKEE (reference sequence). The germline V and J ends were trimmed by 2 bases and 2 bases, with 11 bases remaining between them. CDR3 protein: CASSLGLVPYEQYF. The CDR3, as DNA: TGTGCCAGCAGCTTAGGGTTGGTTCCCTACGAGCAGTACTTC.

V gene TRBV4-2 combines with J gene TRBJ2-1, with a possible D match to TRBD2 (5 bases). Germline CDR1 and CDR2: LGHNA and YNFKEQ. Trimming stripped 6 bases from V and 10 bases from J, with 22 bases between. This CDR3 spans 15 amino acids. CDR3 sequence: CASRPSLRIYQEQFF. CDR3 DNA: TGTGCCAGCAGGCCTAGCCTCCGAATTTACCAAGAGCAGTTCTTC.